This T cell receptor (beta chain) appears in the sequencing data of a study of blood T cell repertoires in COVID-19. The wider study: Specimens from acute and convalescent COVID-19 originated in the United States, Italy and Spain.

Comment on this clone: The sample has other DNA sequences that encode this CDR3 too.

After removal of 3 bases from V and 7 bases from J, the junction contained 5 bases not matched to a gene. The germline V gene has CDR1 SGHTA and CDR2 FQGNSA. This CDR3 has 13 amino acids. Data came from immunoSEQ multiplex PCR; TCRdb stores just in-frame clones and leaves some out. The sample carries about 100,000 clones, approximately 86% recorded once. This receptor was identified in a man older than 75 with acute or convalescent COVID-19. Material: peripheral blood. J is TRBJ1-2 and V is TRBV7-2, with TRBD1 identical over 7 bases. The CDR3 bases are TGTGCCAGCAGCTTGGGGGCAGGGGGTGGCTACACCTTC. Amino acid sequence: CASSLGAGGGYTF.